This T cell receptor (beta chain) was recorded in a study of OX40 agonist ivuxolimab in advanced cancers. This clone has a handful of counts. TCRdb's table, derived via immunoSEQ multiplex PCR, lists solely in-frame clones and lacks some. The sample yields approximately 63,000 clones, approximately 85% seen once. The V end lost 3 bases, the J end lost 1 base, and 9 bases lay between the germline ends. Germline V CDR1 and CDR2: MNHEY, SMNVEV (reference sequence). The CDR3 is 14 amino acids. Sample: CD4+ or CD8+ T cells sorted from blood, taken in a trial of the OX40 agonist ivuxolimab. The V call is TRBV27, the J call TRBJ2-5; D gene uncertain. This sequence was found in an adult with an advanced solid tumor such as melanoma, head and neck, liver or kidney cancer. The CDR3 spells CASSLTGSQETQYF. The DNA for the CDR3 is TGTGCCAGCAGTTTGACTGGGTCCCAAGAGACCCAGTACTTC.